Shown below are 8 T cell receptor beta chains from a single sample sequenced in a study of T-cell memory formation after mild COVID-19. TCRdb reprocessed the 5' RACE reads with MiXCR, giving one entry per CDR3 protein. The sample holds hundreds of thousands of distinct CDR3 sequences, around 15% seen once. Sequenced sample: PBMCs or a T cell subset sorted from them (not recorded which). The receptors come from a man aged 18-30 years who had mild COVID-19 (a few samples of this study predate the infection). Cell type and time point are not known.

In this sample, this clonotype turned up a few times. The chain couples TRBV20-1 to TRBJ2-2, with D perhaps matching TRBD1 (6 bases). The CDR3 is 14 residues long. Germline V lookup: CDR1 DFQATT, CDR2 SNEGSKA (reference sequence). V was cut by 6 bases and J by 5 bases, with 16 bases left in between. The CDR3 here is CSASQGQLTGELFF. The CDR3 DNA sequence: TGCAGTGCCAGCCAGGGGCAATTAACCGGGGAGCTGTTTTTT.

The rearrangement links TRBV10-1 to TRBJ2-1; 7 nucleotides align to TRBD2. The germline V gene encodes CDR1 WNHNN and CDR2 SYGVQD (reference sequence). V lost 8 bases and J lost 8; bases outside the gene matches: 12. The CDR3 consists of 14 residues. CDR3 amino acids: CASSRTSRGDEQFF. DNA of the CDR3: TGCGCCAGCTCGCGGACTAGTCGAGGCGATGAGCAGTTCTTC.

The V and J genes are TRBV20-1 and TRBJ1-5, with 9 bases aligning to TRBD1. The CDR3 is 15 residues long. Germline assignment: CDR1 DFQATT and CDR2 SNEGSKA (reference sequence). V shed 3 bases and J 4 bases; nucleotides not matched to a gene: 7. This CDR3 reads CSASGRTGENQPQHF. In DNA, the CDR3 is TGCAGTGCTAGCGGACGGACAGGGGAAAATCAGCCCCAGCATTTT.

The CDR3 protein is CASSLADTATKQYV. In DNA form, the CDR3 reads TGTGCCAGCAGTTTGGCGGACACTGCTACGAAGCAGTACGTC. This chain joins TRBV28 and TRBJ2-7, with a weak D call TRBD1 (5 bases). Germline V CDR1 and CDR2: MDHEN, SYDVKM. The V gene lost 3 bases and the J gene lost 8 bases, with 17 bases spanning the gap. The CDR3 runs to 14 residues.

In this sample, this clonotype turned up a few times. The chain uses TRBV7-2 and TRBJ1-4, with D tentatively TRBD1 (5 bases). This CDR3 is built from 13 residues. Germline assignment: CDR1 SGHTA and CDR2 FQGNSA. V was cut by 2 bases and J by 7 bases, with 8 bases left in between. CDR3 bases: TGTGCCAGCAGCTTACAGGGAAGTGAAAAACTGTTTTTT. Protein: CASSLQGSEKLFF.

This clonotype was detected ten times or more. The chain carries TRBV12-3 or TRBV12-4 and TRBJ1-1; 7 bases fit TRBD1. Losses at the gene ends were 4 bases for V and 6 bases for J; bases not matched to a gene: 5. This CDR3 region has 13 residues. CDR3 bases: TGTGCCAGCAGTTCCGACAGGGTCGCTGAAGCTTTCTTT. It yields the protein CASSSDRVAEAFF.

This clonotype was seen a handful of times. The chain couples TRBV4-3 to TRBJ1-2; D perhaps matches TRBD1 (5 bases). The CDR3 contains 14 residues. V lost 0 bases, J lost 8 bases, and 13 bases lay in between. Germline V CDR1 and CDR2: LGHNA, YSLEER. The CDR3: CASSQDFAGRGYTF. The CDR3 region has the DNA TGCGCCAGCAGCCAAGATTTCGCAGGGCGAGGCTACACCTTC.

This clonotype was counted a few times. J is TRBJ1-4 and V is TRBV5-1; TRBD1 agrees at 8 bases. The CDR3 runs 14 residues. V lost 0 bases, J lost 8 bases, and 3 bases stayed unmatched. The V gene's germline CDR1 is SGHRS and CDR2 YFSETQ. CDR3 sequence reads: CASSLGTGKEKLFF. The CDR3, as DNA: TGCGCCAGCAGCTTGGGGACAGGGAAAGAAAAACTGTTTTTT.